This T cell receptor beta chain was obtained from a study of cytomegalovirus exposure and HLA in healthy donors. Germline V gene lookup returns CDR1 LGHNA and CDR2 YNFKEQ. The CDR3 loop spans 15 amino acids. V lost 3 bases, J lost 5 bases, and 17 bases lay in between. This clone was observed a few times. PCR employed 60 Vbeta and 13 Jbeta primers. Produced via immunoSEQ multiplex PCR; TCRdb's table is partial and in-frame only. The sample lists about 190,000 clones, 65% to 80% occurring once. This clonotype was obtained from a man aged 25 to 40 in good health and CMV-seropositive. The sample comprised PBMCs. The chain carries TRBV4-2 and TRBJ2-7; D may be TRBD1 (6 bases). The CDR3 spells CASSQTPQGKDEQYF. The CDR3 DNA follows: TGTGCCAGCAGCCAGACCCCCCAGGGGAAGGACGAGCAGTACTTC.